The present T cell receptor (beta chain) was sequenced within a study of T cell responses to AZD1222 COVID-19 vaccine (dated by TCRdb to the early 2020s). As for the study more broadly: AZD1222 recipients with second doses at about 4 weeks or about 12 weeks were pooled, because spike-specific TCR depth and breadth did not differ between schedules. Trial participants were enrolled into age subgroups of 18-55, 56-69 and 70-plus years, which contained about 150, 28 and 57 TCR-sequenced participants, respectively. A total of 230 to 250 trial participants underwent TCR sequencing, of whom roughly 210 had received two doses of AZD1222 and approximately 26 had received two doses of the MenACWY control vaccine. General findings and caveats noted by the study authors: Epitopes outside the regions mutated in the B.1.351 and B.1.1.7 variants were reportedly recognized by nearly half of the unique spike-specific TCRs. CD4 TCRs associated with the vaccine covered the entire spike protein, and the dominant responses were in regions 160-218 and 743-854. In the small 56-69-year group, the increase in depth fell short of significance, most likely because of low power. After two AZD1222 doses, both the breadth and the depth of spike-specific TCRs were significantly higher than at day 0 and than in MenACWY recipients. Only a handful of AZD1222 recipients were SARS-CoV-2 seropositive at baseline, limiting conclusions about previously exposed vaccinees. Participants were mostly white British, with more females than males. The authors suggested clonal diversity may have been underestimated. Because no samples from the day 14 peak response were available, repertoires could be characterized only after the peak T cell response.

The time point label corresponds to: baseline before first vaccination. The vaccinee samples were drawn from two UK trials, COV001 and COV002, one of which was a single-blind randomized controlled phase 2/3 trial testing AZD1222 (ChAdOx1 nCoV-19) in healthy adults. For TCRbeta chain sequencing, PBMC samples were collected from trial participants at day 0 and at day 28 after the second dose. Ends trimmed: V by 1 base, J by 0 bases; bases unmatched to a gene: 3. The CDR3 goes from the cysteine to the phenylalanine over 16 residues. The DNA shown is the 48-base CDR3, in frame from base 1. The germline V gene provides CDR1 SGHAT and CDR2 FQNNGV. Comment on this clone: Its antigen is still unknown. Per-nucleotide qualities are absent, and no much larger clonotype sits a single base away.

The CDR3 regions of human TCRbeta chains were subjected to immunosequencing. Turning to the authors' computational methods: TCRs in the repertoires were compared against a reference library of SARS-CoV-2-specific TCRs that had been generated with the MIRA antigen-specificity platform. Breadth meant the fraction of unique TCRs that were SARS-CoV-2-associated, whereas depth meant the fraction of total T cells that were SARS-CoV-2-associated. Using the MIRA data, each spike-specific TCR was mapped to the spike region that the TCR reacts to and placed in a CD4 or CD8 class. Log10-transformed breadth and depth values were compared by one-way ANOVA with Sidak's multiple comparisons tests. The immuneACCESS repertoire file appears here via TCRdb, limited to in-frame rearrangements. These files lack a portion of the clones; in checked studies, under half of the deficit traces to unresolved V genes, and the cause of the others is not known. The DNA gave D and trimming, while V, J and clone size come from that table. The sample profile shows around 100,000 clones; approximately 92% of them were found once. The ten largest clonotypes hold 1.2% of the sample.

The chain uses TRBV11-2 and TRBJ2-1, with 7 junctional bases fitting TRBD2. The sample consisted of peripheral blood, taken on day 0 of AZD1222 vaccination. The TCR was taken from an adult in good health. This receptor has the CDR3 CASSLVRGSSYNEQFF. The DNA sequence is as follows: TGTGCCAGCAGCTTAGTCCGCGGGAGCTCCTACAATGAGCAGTTCTTC.